This T cell receptor beta chain stems from a study of blood T cell repertoires in COVID-19. In the source study's methods: Amplification with reference gene primers provided the estimates of nucleated cell counts. Produced via immunoSEQ multiplex PCR; TCRdb's table is partial and in-frame only. V and J calls and clone size come straight from that table; D and trimming were deduced from the DNA. Of around 290,000 clones listed, 65% to 90% are singletons. Germline CDR1 is GTSNPN and CDR2 is SVGIG (reference sequence). Trimming removed 8 bases at V and 1 base at J, with 9 bases between. There are 11 residues in the CDR3.

Material: peripheral blood. The chain couples TRBV30 to TRBJ2-7; D might be TRBD1 (5 bases). This TCR was recovered from a woman in her 70s with COVID-19, enrolled during active disease. This chain's CDR3 is CALRQSYEQYF. The CDR3 DNA sequence: TGTGCCCTGAGACAGTCCTACGAGCAGTACTTC.